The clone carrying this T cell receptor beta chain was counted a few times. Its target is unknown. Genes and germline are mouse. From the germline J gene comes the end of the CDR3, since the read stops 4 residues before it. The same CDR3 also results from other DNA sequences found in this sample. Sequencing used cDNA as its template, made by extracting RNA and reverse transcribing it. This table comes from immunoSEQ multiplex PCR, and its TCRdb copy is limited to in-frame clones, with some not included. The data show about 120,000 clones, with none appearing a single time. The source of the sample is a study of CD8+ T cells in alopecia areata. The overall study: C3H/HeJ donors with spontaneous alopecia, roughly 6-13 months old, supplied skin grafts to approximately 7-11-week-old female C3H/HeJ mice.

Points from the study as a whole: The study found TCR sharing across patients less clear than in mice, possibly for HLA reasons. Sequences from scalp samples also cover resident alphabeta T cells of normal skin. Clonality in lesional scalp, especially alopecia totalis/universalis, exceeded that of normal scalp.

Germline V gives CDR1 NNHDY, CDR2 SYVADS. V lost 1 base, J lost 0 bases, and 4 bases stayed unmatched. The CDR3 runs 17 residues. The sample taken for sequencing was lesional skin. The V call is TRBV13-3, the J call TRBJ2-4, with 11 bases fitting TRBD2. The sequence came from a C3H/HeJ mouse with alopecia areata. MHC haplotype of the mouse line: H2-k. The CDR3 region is CASSDNWGGSSQNTLYF. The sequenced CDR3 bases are TGTGCCAGCAGTGATAACTGGGGGGGCTCTAGTCAAAAC.